Listed below are T cell receptor beta chains from one sample, sequenced in a study of blood T cell repertoires in COVID-19. TCRdb's copy holds only in-frame clones and misses some; the assay was immunoSEQ multiplex PCR. The sample has 250,000 to 400,000 clones, about 90% seen once. Sequenced input: peripheral blood. These receptors originate from a woman between 25 and 40 years old with COVID-19, enrolled during active disease. The CDR3 runs from the conserved cysteine through the conserved F or W. A D gene is named only where the DNA matches it firmly. The listing skips clone size in some rows; elsewhere it reads once, few, many or a size class.

CDR3 protein	CDR3 DNA	J gene	D gene	clone size	V gene
CASGTSGREQYF	TGTGCCAGCGGGACTTCCGGAAGAGAGCAGTACTTC	TRBJ2-7	-	-	TRBV27
CASSLSSSVSGNTIYF	TGCGCCAGCAGCTTGTCCTCCTCGGTCTCTGGAAACACCATATATTTT	TRBJ1-3	-	-	TRBV5-1
CATSEAGQGGYEQYF	TGTGCCACCAGTGAAGCTGGACAGGGAGGGTACGAGCAGTACTTC	TRBJ2-7	-	-	TRBV24-1
CASSRLGASNTGELFF	TGTGCCAGCAGCCGGCTGGGGGCGAGTAACACCGGGGAGCTGTTTTTT	TRBJ2-2	-	-	TRBV14
CSAPFRAGADNEQFF	TGCAGCGCCCCCTTTAGAGCGGGAGCGGACAATGAGCAGTTCTTC	TRBJ2-1	TRBD2	-	TRBV29-1
CASSGTSGDRYNEQFF	TGTGCCAGCAGTGGGACTAGCGGGGACCGCTACAATGAGCAGTTCTTC	TRBJ2-1	TRBD2	-	TRBV25-1
CAISDQGTGAVNEKLFF	TGTGCCATCAGTGACCAAGGGACAGGGGCCGTTAATGAAAAACTGTTTTTT	TRBJ1-4	TRBD1	-	TRBV10-3
CASSPRQVGVTEAFF	TGTGCCAGCTCACCCCGGCAGGTCGGGGTCACTGAAGCTTTCTTT	TRBJ1-1	-	-	TRBV18
CASRGDRGPLNEKLFF	TGTGCCAGCAGGGGGGACAGGGGGCCTCTAAATGAAAAACTGTTTTTT	TRBJ1-4	TRBD1	-	TRBV2
CASSYGTSRTGELFF	TGTGCCAGCAGTTACGGGACTAGCCGGACCGGGGAGCTGTTTTTT	TRBJ2-2	TRBD2	-	TRBV27
CASSPKIGVSYEQYF	TGTGCCAGCAGCCCCAAGATCGGGGTCTCCTACGAGCAGTACTTC	TRBJ2-7	-	once	TRBV3-1/TRBV3-2
CASKSRDRATGELFF	TGTGCCAGCAAGAGTAGGGACAGGGCAACCGGGGAGCTGTTTTTT	TRBJ2-2	TRBD1	-	TRBV27
CASSLEPATGEKLFF	TGTGCCAGCAGCTTAGAACCCGCTACGGGTGAAAAACTGTTTTTT	TRBJ1-4	-	-	TRBV7-6
CASSLEAGVYEQYF	TGTGCCAGCAGCTTGGAGGCGGGTGTCTACGAGCAGTACTTC	TRBJ2-7	-	few	TRBV5-4
CASSPPSGGESNQPQHF	TGTGCCAGCAGTCCCCCCAGCGGGGGCGAGAGCAATCAGCCCCAGCATTTT	TRBJ1-5	-	-	TRBV28
CASSIAETQYF	TGTGCCAGTAGTATTGCGGAGACCCAGTACTTC	TRBJ2-5	-	-	TRBV19
CASSLQGHTEAFF	TGTGCCAGCAGCTTACAGGGGCATACTGAAGCTTTCTTT	TRBJ1-1	TRBD1	-	TRBV6-2/TRBV6-3
CASSSDPQGSGELFF	TGTGCCAGCAGCTCCGACCCTCAGGGGTCCGGGGAGCTGTTTTTT	TRBJ2-2	-	-	TRBV7-8
CASSHRRDRDIPHEQYF	TGTGCCAGCAGCCATCGCCGGGACAGGGATATTCCGCACGAGCAGTACTTC	TRBJ2-7	TRBD1	-	TRBV14
CSASNPGQGATEAFF	TGCAGTGCTAGTAACCCTGGACAGGGGGCCACTGAAGCTTTCTTT	TRBJ1-1	TRBD1	-	TRBV20-1
CASSQDMASGRYEQFF	TGTGCCAGCAGCCAAGATATGGCTAGCGGGAGGTATGAGCAGTTCTTC	TRBJ2-1	TRBD2	-	TRBV3-1/TRBV3-2
CASSLLEVQYF	TGTGCCAGCAGCCTGTTAGAGGTGCAGTACTTC	TRBJ2-7	-	-	TRBV12-3/TRBV12-4
CASSLGQLTEAFF	TGTGCCAGCAGCCTGGGACAGCTCACTGAAGCTTTCTTT	TRBJ1-1	TRBD1	-	TRBV7-9
CASKTGFLGDTIYF	TGTGCCAGCAAAACAGGGTTCCTGGGAGACACCATATATTTT	TRBJ1-3	-	once	TRBV6-5
CASTRDSSPAGELFF	TGTGCCAGCACCCGGGACTCAAGTCCCGCCGGGGAGCTGTTTTTT	TRBJ2-2	-	-	TRBV6-5
CASRETGTASLAGELNEQFF	TGCGCCAGCAGGGAAACCGGGACAGCGTCGCTAGCGGGTGAGCTCAATGAGCAGTTCTTC	TRBJ2-1	-	-	TRBV10-1
CASRQLRGGQETQYF	TGTGCCAGCAGACAGTTACGGGGGGGCCAAGAGACCCAGTACTTC	TRBJ2-5	TRBD2	-	TRBV27
CASTVAGQNTDTQYF	TGTGCCAGCACCGTAGCGGGACAGAACACAGATACGCAGTATTTT	TRBJ2-3	-	-	TRBV9
CATRSQEAGSYNEQFF	TGTGCCACCAGATCCCAGGAAGCGGGATCCTACAATGAGCAGTTCTTC	TRBJ2-1	TRBD2	-	TRBV15
CASSPSAGGNNEQFF	TGTGCCAGCTCACCATCGGCGGGAGGTAACAATGAGCAGTTCTTC	TRBJ2-1	TRBD2	-	TRBV18
CASSPNTGAVEKLFF	TGTGCCAGCTCACCCAATACAGGGGCGGTAGAAAAACTGTTTTTT	TRBJ1-4	TRBD1	-	TRBV18
CASSYASSGSVNEQYF	TGTGCCAGCAGTTACGCCAGTAGCGGGAGTGTCAACGAGCAGTACTTC	TRBJ2-7	TRBD2	few	TRBV6-5
CASSLDGSGYTF	TGCGCCAGCAGCTTGGACGGGTCGGGCTACACCTTC	TRBJ1-2	-	-	TRBV5-1
CASSLGGNSGNTIYF	TGTGCCAGCAGTTTAGGAGGGAACTCTGGAAACACCATATATTTT	TRBJ1-3	-	few	TRBV28
CASSLLQGNYGYTF	TGTGCCAGCAGCTTACTTCAGGGAAACTATGGCTACACCTTC	TRBJ1-2	-	-	TRBV7-9
CASSQVSGTKSSYNEQFF	TGTGCCAGCAGCCAGGTCTCCGGGACAAAAAGCTCCTACAATGAGCAGTTCTTC	TRBJ2-1	-	-	TRBV3-1/TRBV3-2
CASSITGVNQPQHF	TGTGCCAGTAGTATAACAGGGGTGAATCAGCCCCAGCATTTT	TRBJ1-5	TRBD1	-	TRBV19
CAWSRLQTTGELFF	TGTGCCTGGAGTCGATTACAGACCACCGGGGAGCTGTTTTTT	TRBJ2-2	-	few	TRBV30
CASSQPLTLGGSNYGYTF	TGTGCCAGCAGCCAACCCCTCACACTAGGGGGCTCTAACTATGGCTACACCTTC	TRBJ1-2	TRBD1	-	TRBV3-1/TRBV3-2
CASSIQQGAGNTEAFF	TGTGCCAGTAGTATCCAACAGGGGGCTGGGAACACTGAAGCTTTCTTT	TRBJ1-1	TRBD1	-	TRBV19
CASSQAFGGQEDNQPQHF	TGTGCCAGCAGCCAGGCCTTTGGTGGACAGGAAGATAATCAGCCCCAGCATTTT	TRBJ1-5	TRBD1	-	TRBV3-1/TRBV3-2
CASGGLYEQYF	TGTGCCTCAGGGGGCTTATACGAGCAGTACTTC	TRBJ2-7	TRBD1	-	TRBV19
CASSLRVRQGNTDTQYF	TGTGCCAGCAGTTTAAGGGTACGGCAGGGGAACACAGATACGCAGTATTTT	TRBJ2-3	-	-	TRBV27
CASSDRQGPSLRRNQPQHF	TGTGCCAGCAGTGATCGACAGGGGCCCTCTCTGAGGCGCAATCAGCCCCAGCATTTT	TRBJ1-5	TRBD1	-	TRBV6-1
CATPRGSSYEQYF	TGTGCCACGCCGAGGGGGTCTTCCTACGAGCAGTACTTC	TRBJ2-7	-	-	TRBV7-7
CASSPAERADTQYF	TGTGCCAGCAGCCCCGCCGAGAGAGCAGATACGCAGTATTTT	TRBJ2-3	-	-	TRBV5-4
CASSQGTSGSTDTQYF	TGTGCCAGCAGCCAAGGGACTAGCGGGAGCACAGATACGCAGTATTTT	TRBJ2-3	TRBD2	-	TRBV7-9
CASSFLALTEAFF	TGTGCCAGCAGCTTCTTAGCCCTGACCGAAGCTTTCTTT	TRBJ1-1	-	-	TRBV7-9
CASSLEITRSEQYF	TGTGCCAGCAGCTTAGAGATCACACGGAGCGAGCAGTACTTC	TRBJ2-7	-	-	TRBV7-8
CASSLAGTSSYEQYF	TGTGCCAGCAGCTTGGCCGGGACTAGCTCCTACGAGCAGTACTTC	TRBJ2-7	TRBD2	-	TRBV7-2
CASSFLLGAKTDTQYF	TGTGCCAGCAGCTTCTTGCTAGGCGCCAAAACAGATACGCAGTATTTT	TRBJ2-3	-	-	TRBV7-2
CAISENGGAGWYGYTF	TGTGCCATCAGTGAGAATGGGGGGGCAGGTTGGTATGGCTACACCTTC	TRBJ1-2	-	-	TRBV10-3
CASSFSVFEQFF	TGTGCCAGCAGTTTCTCTGTTTTTGAGCAGTTCTTC	TRBJ2-1	-	few	TRBV12-3/TRBV12-4
CASSLLEGHEQYF	TGTGCCAGCAGTTTACTGGAGGGCCACGAGCAGTACTTC	TRBJ2-7	-	once	TRBV12-3/TRBV12-4
CASSLKSGGYDEKLFF	TGTGCCAGCAGCTTAAAATCGGGGGGCTATGATGAAAAACTGTTTTTT	TRBJ1-4	-	-	TRBV7-6
CASSQDSRTSSLNYGYTF	TGTGCCAGCAGTCAGGACAGTAGAACTTCTTCGCTTAACTATGGCTACACCTTC	TRBJ1-2	-	-	TRBV6-6
CASSYLAGGLQETQYF	TGTGCCAGCAGCTACCTAGCGGGAGGGCTCCAAGAGACCCAGTACTTC	TRBJ2-5	TRBD2	-	TRBV27
CASNERGGLAGYTYEQYF	TGTGCCAGCAATGAGAGGGGAGGACTAGCGGGTTATACCTACGAGCAGTACTTC	TRBJ2-7	TRBD2	-	TRBV6-1
CAWGRDRGSRDTEAFF	TGTGCCTGGGGTAGAGACAGGGGGTCAAGGGACACTGAAGCTTTCTTT	TRBJ1-1	TRBD1	-	TRBV30